This T cell receptor beta chain was observed in a study of patients and donors after allogeneic stem cell transplantation. In this sample, this clonotype turned up many times. TCRdb reanalysed the RT-PCR reads using MiXCR and keeps one entry per CDR3 protein. The sample has hundreds of thousands of distinct CDR3 sequences, 13% to 15% seen once. This CDR3 contains 15 residues. Per germline, CDR1 LNHDA and CDR2 SQIVND (reference sequence). Trimming took off 7 bases at V and 0 bases at J, with 14 bases between the two ends. The source of this sequence is a human donor who was either an allogeneic HSCT recipient or a stem cell or donor lymphocyte infusion donor (not recorded which). It is not recorded whose cells these are; they may come from a transplant donor. The sample consisted of blood, either unsorted or a sorted T cell fraction (not recorded which). The rearrangement links TRBV19 to TRBJ2-3; unclear D gene. DNA for the CDR3: TGTGCCAGTATGAAAGTGAGCTCTAGCACAGATACGCAGTATTTT. It encodes CASMKVSSSTDTQYF.